The 17 T cell receptor beta chains presented below share a single source sample, sequenced in a study of blood T cell repertoires in COVID-19. Only in-frame clones appear in the TCRdb table, and some are missing; sequencing was by immunoSEQ multiplex PCR. The table shows 95,000 to 150,000 clones, with more than 65% occurring only once. The specimen sequenced was peripheral blood. These receptors all stem from a woman between 65 and 79 years old with acute or convalescent COVID-19.

This clone was seen just once. The chain combines TRBV27 with TRBJ1-4; a possible D gene is TRBD1 (6 bases). V was clipped by 5 bases and J by 8 bases, with 21 bases between them. This CDR3 region has 16 residues. The V gene's germline CDR1 is MNHEY and CDR2 SMNVEV (reference sequence). This chain's CDR3 is CASSPGATGSGEKLFF. CDR3 DNA sequence: TGTGCCAGCAGTCCAGGAGCGACAGGTTCGGGGGAAAAACTGTTTTTT.

The chain couples TRBV6-1 to TRBJ2-7, with D uncertain. The CDR3 has 12 residues. The germline V and J ends were trimmed by 2 bases and 4 bases, with 6 bases remaining between them. Germline CDR1 is MNHNS and CDR2 is SASEGT. CDR3 amino acids: CASSELVYEQYF. The CDR3, as DNA: TGTGCCAGCAGTGAACTAGTATACGAGCAGTACTTC.

Relative to its sample, this clone is medium-sized. The chain recombines TRBV3-1 (or the pseudogene TRBV3-2) with TRBJ2-7; 14 positions match TRBD2. Germline V gene data show CDR1 as LGHDT and CDR2 as YNNKEL (reference sequence). With 4 bases clipped from V and 7 bases from J, the junction kept 9 bases outside the gene matches. The CDR3 covers 16 residues. Here the CDR3 reads CASSRGLAGGPGEQYF. CDR3 DNA: TGTGCCAGCAGCCGAGGACTAGCGGGAGGCCCGGGGGAGCAGTACTTC.

The chain carries TRBV5-3 and TRBJ2-1; perhaps TRBD1 as D (5 bases). TRBV5-3 is noted as an ORF with a role that remains uncertain. The length of the CDR3 is 12 residues. V shed 4 bases and J shed 4 bases, with 6 bases lying between them. The CDR3: CARSNRYNEQFF. CDR3 bases: TGTGCCAGAAGCAACAGGTACAATGAGCAGTTCTTC.

The V call is TRBV7-8, the J call TRBJ2-4, with 7 bases identical to TRBD1. The V and J ends lost 5 bases and 9 bases, in that order; junction bases with no gene match: 7. This CDR3 has 13 amino acids. Germline values: CDR1 SGHVS, CDR2 FQNEAQ. The CDR3 sequence: CASSANRDSIQYF. As DNA, the CDR3 is TGTGCCAGCAGCGCCAACCGGGACAGCATTCAGTACTTC.

The rearrangement joins TRBV6-4 to TRBJ1-2, with 11 positions matching TRBD1. CDR1 is MRHNA and CDR2 is SNTAGT in the germline V gene. The CDR3 extends over 17 amino acids. V shed 10 bases and J 3 bases; nucleotides not matched to a gene: 16. The CDR3 bases are TGTGCCACCCAATCCGGGACAGGGGGGGCCGGGGACTATGGCTACACCTTC. Translated, it gives CATQSGTGGAGDYGYTF.

The V and J genes are TRBV9 and TRBJ1-4; 7 nucleotides match TRBD1. This CDR3 is built from 18 residues. CDR1 and CDR2 (germline): SGDLS, YYNGEE. Germline trimming cut 0 bases from V and 0 bases from J; bases unmatched to any gene: 8. The CDR3 reads CASSVGAGGSATNEKLFF. CDR3 DNA: TGTGCCAGCAGCGTAGGCGCAGGGGGGTCGGCAACTAATGAAAAACTGTTTTTT.

V gene TRBV7-9 combines with J gene TRBJ2-1, with D hard to call. There are 13 residues in the CDR3. Germline V gene data show CDR1 as SEHNR and CDR2 as FQNEAQ (reference sequence). Trimming stripped 4 bases from V and 4 bases from J, with 8 bases between. CDR3 amino acids: CASSSGFYNEQFF. DNA of the CDR3: TGTGCCAGCAGCTCCGGGTTTTACAATGAGCAGTTCTTC.

This clone was detected once. The genes are TRBV10-3 and TRBJ1-4, with TRBD1 as a possible D gene (5 bases). Germline CDR1 and CDR2: ENHRY and SYGVKD. Trimming pared 4 bases from V and 4 bases from J, leaving 10 bases between. The CDR3 has 14 amino acids. The CDR3 loop is CAISGGGDNEKLFF. The DNA for the CDR3 is TGTGCCATCAGTGGCGGGGGAGATAATGAAAAACTGTTTTTT.

This chain links TRBV12-3 or TRBV12-4 with TRBJ1-4; maybe TRBD1 (5 bases). Deletions cut 6 bases from V and 8 bases from J, with 13 bases between. This CDR3 is built from 13 residues. The DNA of the CDR3 is TGTGCCAGCAGCCCGGGGGGGGAGGAAAAACTGTTTTTT. Its protein product is CASSPGGEEKLFF.

CDR3 in DNA: TGTGCCAGCCGGACAGGGGGTGCTGAAGCTTTCTTT. The encoded protein is CASRTGGAEAFF. V usage is TRBV27 and J usage is TRBJ1-1; 10 bases map to TRBD1. CDR1 is MNHEY and CDR2 is SMNVEV in the germline V gene (reference sequence). The CDR3 runs 12 residues. Trimming took 8 bases from V and 6 from J; bases not matched to a gene: 3.

This clone was detected only a few times. The V call is TRBV28, the J call TRBJ2-1, with 11 bases identical to TRBD2. The CDR3 runs to 16 residues. CDR1 and CDR2 (germline): MDHEN, SYDVKM. Germline trimming cut 5 bases from V and 2 bases from J; bases unmatched to any gene: 5. CDR3 loop: CASSMLGLAAYNEQFF. The CDR3 nucleotides read TGTGCCAGCAGTATGTTGGGACTAGCGGCCTACAATGAGCAGTTCTTC.

With respect to this clone: Distinct nucleotide sequences in the sample also encode this CDR3. The chain carries TRBV12-3 or TRBV12-4 and TRBJ2-7, with a possible D match to TRBD2 (5 bases). Trimming left V 3 bases short and J 2 bases short, with 8 bases between. The CDR3 runs 13 residues. CDR3 in amino acids: CASSLSGTYEQYF. The CDR3 DNA follows: TGTGCCAGCAGTTTGAGCGGCACCTACGAGCAGTACTTC.

This chain uses TRBV20-1 with TRBJ2-2; a weak D match, TRBD2 (6 bases). The germline V gene encodes CDR1 DFQATT and CDR2 SNEGSKA (reference sequence). Trimming shortened V by 3 bases and J by 6 bases, and 11 bases separated the two germline ends. The CDR3 consists of 13 residues. CDR3 protein: CSASRRAAGELFF. The DNA of the CDR3 is TGCAGTGCTAGTAGGAGGGCGGCCGGGGAGCTGTTTTTT.

J is TRBJ2-1 and V is TRBV14, with 11 bases fitting TRBD2. The V segment lost 1 base and the J segment 6 bases; nucleotides outside the gene matches: 11. There are 18 residues in the CDR3. From germline, CDR1 is SGHDN and CDR2 FVKESK. CDR3 region: CASSQGPSGRSFGNEQFF. CDR3 DNA sequence: TGTGCCAGCAGCCAAGGTCCTAGCGGGAGGAGTTTCGGCAATGAGCAGTTCTTC.

The V and J genes are TRBV4-1 and TRBJ1-4, with a tentative D call TRBD1 (5 bases). Trimming removed 2 bases at V and 0 bases at J, with 10 bases between. The CDR3 length is 16 residues. Germline-derived CDR1 and CDR2 are MGHRA and YSYEKL. The CDR3 sequence: CASSQSGGATNEKLFF. DNA of the CDR3: TGCGCCAGCAGCCAATCGGGGGGAGCAACTAATGAAAAACTGTTTTTT.

This clone came up a few times. CDR3: CASSLPGTLNTGELFF. In nucleotides, the CDR3 is TGTGCCAGCAGCTTACCCGGGACATTGAACACCGGGGAGCTGTTTTTT. This chain uses TRBV7-9 with TRBJ2-2; a possible D gene is TRBD1 (6 bases). The CDR3 consists of 16 residues. The germline CDR1 and CDR2 sequences are SEHNR and FQNEAQ (reference sequence). Trimming removed 2 bases at V and 1 base at J, with 11 bases between.